The 18 T cell receptor beta chains given below trace back to one sample, sequenced in a study of T cell responses to AZD1222 COVID-19 vaccine. Method: immunoSEQ multiplex PCR; TCRdb's copy keeps in-frame clones and lacks some. The table shows fewer than 200,000 clones, with approximately 90% occurring only once. Sample: peripheral blood, taken 28 days after the second AZD1222 dose. These receptors originate from an adult who received the AZD1222 COVID-19 vaccine.

The gene calls are TRBV2 and TRBJ1-1, with TRBD1 as a possible D gene (5 bases). The CDR3 is 13 residues long. V was pared by 8 bases and J by 0 bases, with 10 bases between. Germline-derived CDR1 and CDR2 are SNHLY and FYNNEI. CDR3 in amino acids: CASATDLNTEAFF. CDR3 coding DNA: TGTGCCAGCGCGACAGACCTGAACACTGAAGCTTTCTTT.

The chain employs TRBV2 and TRBJ1-5; 8 bases match TRBD1. CDR1 is SNHLY and CDR2 is FYNNEI in the germline V gene. V lost 6 bases, J lost 6 bases, and 1 base stayed unmatched. There are 12 residues in the CDR3. Here the CDR3 DNA reads TGTGCCAGCAGGACAGGGGTTCAGCCCCAGCATTTT. Protein: CASRTGVQPQHF.

This clone was observed once. The gene calls are TRBV7-9 and TRBJ1-2, with unresolved D. In germline, CDR1 is SEHNR, CDR2 FQNEAQ (reference sequence). The V and J ends lost 1 base and 6 bases respectively, with 15 bases between them. This CDR3 is 15 amino acids long. Here the CDR3 DNA reads TGTGCCAGCAGCTTAGGGCGCGTTCGGGTGGATGGCTACACCTTC. The encoded protein is CASSLGRVRVDGYTF. Full variable domain (outside the CDR3, taken from reference TRBV7-9 and TRBJ1-2): DTGVSQNPRHKITKRGQNVTFRCDPISEHNRLYWYRQTLGQGPEFLTYFQNEAQLEKSRLLSDRFSAERPKGSFSTLEIQRTEQGDSAMYLCASSLGRVRVDGYTFGSGTRLTVV.

This chain joins TRBV19 and TRBJ2-2, with 8 positions matching TRBD1. Germline CDR1 is LNHDA and CDR2 is SQIVND (reference sequence). The CDR3 contains 15 residues. The V segment lost 5 bases and the J segment 4 bases; nucleotides outside the gene matches: 6. DNA for the CDR3: TGTGCCAGTAGTGATGGACAGGGTACCACCGGGGAGCTGTTTTTT. Encoded protein: CASSDGQGTTGELFF.

The gene calls are TRBV6-6 and TRBJ1-2; weak D call: TRBD1 (6 bases). This CDR3 spans 16 amino acids. CDR1 MNHNY and CDR2 SVGAGI come from the germline V gene (reference sequence). Trimming shortened V by 0 bases and J by 4 bases, and 15 bases separated the two germline ends. The CDR3 DNA reads as TGTGCCAGCAGTTACTCCCGTGGCAGGGGCCTCTATGGCTACACCTTC. This encodes CASSYSRGRGLYGYTF.

The V gene is TRBV10-3, the J gene TRBJ1-6; 7 nucleotides match TRBD1. Germline assignment: CDR1 ENHRY and CDR2 SYGVKD. Germline trimming cut 2 bases from V and 5 bases from J; bases unmatched to any gene: 3. The length of the CDR3 is 15 residues. The CDR3 coding sequence is TGTGCCATCAGTGAGAGGCAGGGGGATAATTCACCCCTCCACTTT. This gives the protein CAISERQGDNSPLHF.

This chain connects TRBV6-6 to TRBJ2-7, with 11 bases fitting TRBD1. V was clipped by 6 bases and J by 3 bases; unmatched bases: 4. In germline, CDR1 is MNHNY, CDR2 SVGAGI (reference sequence). The CDR3 loop spans 14 amino acids. The DNA for the CDR3 is TGTGCCAGCAGGCCCGGGACAGGGGGCTACGAGCAGTACTTC. Translating it yields CASRPGTGGYEQYF.

The chain carries TRBV19 and TRBJ2-2, with D possibly TRBD1 on 5 matching bases. CDR1 is LNHDA and CDR2 is SQIVND in the germline V gene (reference sequence). V was pared by 1 base and J by 3 bases, with 9 bases between. This CDR3 contains 15 residues. The DNA for the CDR3 is TGTGCCAGTAGTATAGCGTTAGGGGACACCGGGGAGCTGTTTTTT. Its translation: CASSIALGDTGELFF.

The chain combines TRBV5-1 with TRBJ1-1; D is uncertain. V lost 4 bases and J 4 bases, leaving 11 bases between the germline ends. The CDR3 is 13 amino acids. Germline V gene sequence: CDR1 SGHRS, CDR2 YFSETQ. The CDR3 nucleotides are TGCGCCAGCAGCCAACAGATCGGCACTGAAGCTTTCTTT. It specifies CASSQQIGTEAFF.

This rearrangement joins TRBV4-2 to TRBJ1-1; D unclear. This CDR3 comprises 13 residues. Germline CDR1 LGHNA, CDR2 YNFKEQ. Trimming stripped 2 bases from V and 0 bases from J, with 4 bases between. CDR3 sequence reads: CASSQPMNTEAFF. CDR3 in DNA: TGTGCCAGCAGCCAACCCATGAACACTGAAGCTTTCTTT.

CDR3 sequence: CASKSTQNYGYTF. Written as DNA, the CDR3 is TGTGCCAGCAAGTCGACCCAAAACTATGGCTACACCTTC. The J gene is TRBJ1-2, the V gene TRBV6-5; D is undetermined. The germline V gene encodes CDR1 MNHEY and CDR2 SVGAGI. Trimming pared 7 bases from V and 2 bases from J, leaving 11 bases between. The CDR3 extends over 13 amino acids.

This chain links TRBV29-1 with TRBJ2-3; 8 bases are a match to TRBD2. Trimming removed 3 bases from V and 1 base from J; junction bases left unmatched: 3. The CDR3 length is 14 residues. In germline, CDR1 is SQVTM, CDR2 ANQGSEA. The CDR3 is CSVDSGARTDTQYF. The DNA of the CDR3 is TGCAGCGTTGATAGCGGGGCCCGCACAGATACGCAGTATTTT.

V usage is TRBV6-5 and J usage is TRBJ1-1; no clear D gene. Trimming stripped 4 bases from V and 5 bases from J, with 5 bases between. Germline CDR1 is MNHEY and CDR2 is SVGAGI. The CDR3 has 11 amino acids. This chain's CDR3 is CASSSRTEAFF. The DNA of the CDR3 is TGTGCCAGCAGTTCGAGGACTGAAGCTTTCTTT.

The chain recombines TRBV6-2 or TRBV6-3 with TRBJ2-7; 9 bases fit TRBD2. Germline V lookup: CDR1 MNHEY, CDR2 SVGEGT. The CDR3 spans 16 residues. J was trimmed by 1 base and V by 2 bases; bases with no gene match: 6. The CDR3 DNA sequence: TGTGCCAGCAGTTACGGAGGCGGGGGGGCTTCCTACGAGCAGTACTTC. Translated, it gives CASSYGGGGASYEQYF.

The rearrangement links TRBV20-1 to TRBJ2-3; tentatively, D is TRBD1 (5 bases). There are 15 residues in the CDR3. Trimming pared 3 bases from V and 1 base from J, leaving 14 bases between. Germline CDR1 DFQATT, CDR2 SNEGSKA (reference sequence). The CDR3 region has the DNA TGCAGTGCTAGTCAGGGAACCCTTCGCACAGATACGCAGTATTTT. It translates to CSASQGTLRTDTQYF.

This chain links TRBV25-1 with TRBJ1-6, with 8 bases that match TRBD1. Germline CDR1 MGHDK, CDR2 SYGVNS. This CDR3 has 16 residues. V lost 6 bases, J lost 14 bases, and 18 bases stayed unmatched. CDR3 sequence (DNA): TGTGCCAGCAGCCCCCTAGACAGGGGTGGCCAGGGGACCCTCCACTTT. Amino acid sequence: CASSPLDRGGQGTLHF.

The chain joins TRBV11-2 to TRBJ1-1; TRBD1 matches 8 bases. This CDR3 comprises 14 residues. Unmatched junction bases numbered 6, after V lost 5 bases and J lost 4 bases. Germline lookup yields CDR1 SGHAT and CDR2 FQNNGV. The CDR3 DNA is TGTGCCAGCAGCGCGGACAGGGTTGGCACTGAAGCTTTCTTT. Translated: CASSADRVGTEAFF. Full variable domain (outside the CDR3, taken from reference TRBV11-2 and TRBJ1-1): EAGVAQSPRYKIIEKRQSVAFWCNPISGHATLYWYQQILGQGPKLLIQFQNNGVVDDSQLPKDRFSAERLKGVDSTLKIQPAKLEDSAVYLCASSADRVGTEAFFGQGTRLTVV.

The chain combines TRBV13 with TRBJ2-2, with D perhaps being TRBD1 or TRBD2 (5 bases each). Germline V gene data show CDR1 as PRHDT and CDR2 as FYEKMQ (reference sequence). Trimming took off 6 bases at V and 3 bases at J, with 11 bases between the two ends. The CDR3 consists of 14 residues. The CDR3 DNA sequence: TGTGCCAGCAGACGAGGGACCTACACCGGGGAGCTGTTTTTT. Translation gives CASRRGTYTGELFF.